This T cell receptor (beta chain) was captured by sequencing in a study of T cell responses to AZD1222 COVID-19 vaccine. Per germline, CDR1 SGHTA and CDR2 FQGTGA. This CDR3 has 13 amino acids. The trim removed 5 bases at V and 4 bases at J, leaving 2 bases unmatched. Generated by immunoSEQ multiplex PCR, the TCRdb table keeps only in-frame clones and is missing some. The sample shows about 81,000 clones, around 93% of them seen only once. Broader study findings: Seropositive AZD1222 recipients at baseline numbered only five or six. Of spike-specific TCRs, nearly half reportedly target regions left unmutated in variants. It should be noted that donors were predominantly white British and more often female, and clonal diversity was possibly underestimated.

On this clone: The target antigen is unknown.

Pooling covered second doses at about 4 or about 12 weeks. Here the sequenced sample was peripheral blood, taken 28 days after the second AZD1222 dose. This receptor was identified in an adult who received the AZD1222 COVID-19 vaccine. The chain is built from TRBV7-3 and TRBJ2-7; 10 nucleotides agree with TRBD1. The CDR3 protein is CASSTGQGYEQYF. In nucleotides, the CDR3 is TGTGCCAGCAGCACGGGACAGGGGTACGAGCAGTACTTC. Full variable domain (rest looked up from reference TRBV7-3 and TRBJ2-7): GAGVSQTPSNKVTEKGKYVELRCDPISGHTALYWYRQSLGQGPEFLIYFQGTGAADDSGLPNDRFFAVRPEGSVSTLKIQRTERGDSAVYLCASSTGQGYEQYFGPGTRLTVT.